This TCR beta chain was recovered during a study of glioma-infiltrating T cells after dendritic cell vaccination. TCRdb's table, derived via immunoSEQ multiplex PCR, lists solely in-frame clones and lacks some. This table has 100,000 or so clones, approximately 90% appearing once. This clone was recorded a few times. Its antigen is still unknown. Study outcomes and limitations: The cohort had few patients with full blood and tumor sets.

This CDR3 has 11 amino acids. The V gene's germline CDR1 is SGHTA and CDR2 FQGNSA. The V gene lost 5 bases and the J gene lost 4 bases, with 6 bases spanning the gap. The receptor's source is a human donor with glioblastoma. This chain uses TRBV7-2 with TRBJ2-7; no clear D. The specimen was blood, collected before dendritic cell vaccination. CDR3 in DNA: TGTGCCAGCAGCCCCCAATACGAGCAGTACTTC. Protein: CASSPQYEQYF.